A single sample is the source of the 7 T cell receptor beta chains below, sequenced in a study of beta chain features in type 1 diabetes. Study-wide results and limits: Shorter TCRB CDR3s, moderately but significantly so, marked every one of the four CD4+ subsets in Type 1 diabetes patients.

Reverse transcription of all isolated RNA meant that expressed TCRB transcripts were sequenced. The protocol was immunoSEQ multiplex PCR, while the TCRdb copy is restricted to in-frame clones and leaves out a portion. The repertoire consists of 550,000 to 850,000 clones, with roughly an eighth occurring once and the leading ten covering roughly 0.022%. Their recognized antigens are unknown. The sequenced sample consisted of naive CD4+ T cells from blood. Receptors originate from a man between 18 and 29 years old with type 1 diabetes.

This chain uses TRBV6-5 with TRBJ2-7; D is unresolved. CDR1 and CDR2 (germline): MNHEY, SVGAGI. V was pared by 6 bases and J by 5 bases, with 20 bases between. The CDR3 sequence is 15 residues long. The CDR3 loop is CASSQPGSGRDEQYF. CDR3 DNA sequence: TGTGCCAGCAGCCAACCCGGGTCCGGACGCGACGAGCAGTACTTC.

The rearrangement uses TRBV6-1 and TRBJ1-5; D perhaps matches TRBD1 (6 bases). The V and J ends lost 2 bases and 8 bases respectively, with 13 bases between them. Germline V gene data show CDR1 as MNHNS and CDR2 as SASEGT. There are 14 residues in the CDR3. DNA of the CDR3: TGTGCCAGCAGTGAAACCGGGGGCGACGAGCCCCAGCATTTT. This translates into CASSETGGDEPQHF.

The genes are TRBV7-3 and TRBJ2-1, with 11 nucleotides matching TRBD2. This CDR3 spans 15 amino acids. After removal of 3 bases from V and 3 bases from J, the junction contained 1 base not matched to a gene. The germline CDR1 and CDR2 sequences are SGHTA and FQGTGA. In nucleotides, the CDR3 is TGTGCCAGCAGCTTGGGACTAGCGGACTACAATGAGCAGTTCTTC. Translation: CASSLGLADYNEQFF.

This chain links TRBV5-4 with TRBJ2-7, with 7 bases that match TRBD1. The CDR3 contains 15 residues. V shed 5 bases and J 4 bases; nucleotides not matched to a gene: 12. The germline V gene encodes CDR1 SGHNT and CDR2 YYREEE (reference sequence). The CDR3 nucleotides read TGTGCCAGCAGTCTTGCCGGGACAGACTATTACGAGCAGTACTTC. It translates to CASSLAGTDYYEQYF.

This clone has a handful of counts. This chain's CDR3 is CAISDTGTELFF. The CDR3 nucleotides read TGTGCCATCAGTGATACCGGGACAGAACTGTTTTTT. The rearrangement links TRBV10-3 to TRBJ1-4, with TRBD1 matching 7 bases. The CDR3 totals 12 residues. Germline CDR1 ENHRY, CDR2 SYGVKD. The trim removed 3 bases at V and 12 bases at J, leaving 4 bases unmatched.

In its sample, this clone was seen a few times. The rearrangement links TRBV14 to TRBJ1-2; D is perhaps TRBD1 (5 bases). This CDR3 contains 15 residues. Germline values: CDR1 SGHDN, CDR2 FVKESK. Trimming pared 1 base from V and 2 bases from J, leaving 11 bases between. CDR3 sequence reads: CASSQVGGANYGYTF. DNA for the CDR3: TGTGCCAGCAGCCAAGTCGGAGGGGCAAACTATGGCTACACCTTC.

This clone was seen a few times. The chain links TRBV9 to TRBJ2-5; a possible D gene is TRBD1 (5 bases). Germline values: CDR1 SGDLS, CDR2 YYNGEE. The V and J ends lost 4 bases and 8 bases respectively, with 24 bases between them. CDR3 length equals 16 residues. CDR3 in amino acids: CASSPTSDSFLGTQYF. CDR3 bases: TGTGCCAGCAGCCCAACTTCTGACAGCTTTCTAGGAACCCAGTACTTC.